This entry concerns a single T cell receptor beta chain. The data were produced by immunoSEQ multiplex PCR, yet TCRdb's version contains in-frame clones alone and is incomplete. The sample includes 80,000 or so clones, approximately 90% of them seen just once. The ends were cut back, 1 base at V and 4 bases at J, with 17 bases in the middle. Germline-derived CDR1 and CDR2 are SGDLS and YYNGEE. The CDR3 runs to 16 residues. As for time point: blood 4 weeks post-SBRT, at nephrectomy. Treatment here: 15 Gy SBRT to primary tumor, nephrectomy 4 weeks later. These data are taken from a study of radiation and T cells in renal cell carcinoma.

V is TRBV9 and J is TRBJ1-1; tentatively, D is TRBD1 (5 bases). The TCR comes from a woman in her seventies with renal cell carcinoma. The specimen was blood, collected from a patient whose treatment included radiotherapy and nephrectomy. The CDR3 nucleotides read TGTGCCAGCAGCGTATTTCCCCCAGGGACGGGCACTGAAGCTTTCTTT. Translated, it gives CASSVFPPGTGTEAFF.